The following is a T cell receptor (beta chain) sequence with its context. This entry comes from a study of OX40 agonist ivuxolimab in advanced cancers. Produced via immunoSEQ multiplex PCR; TCRdb's table is partial and in-frame only. The data hold 70,000 to 85,000 clones, with around nine tenths observed a single time. The germline gives CDR1 SGDLS, CDR2 YYNGEE. V gave up 3 bases and J gave up 4 bases; unmatched junction bases: 22. This CDR3 is built from 19 residues. This sequence originates from an adult with an advanced solid tumor such as melanoma, head and neck, liver or kidney cancer. This chain joins TRBV9 and TRBJ2-7; 7 bases align to TRBD1. The sequenced sample was CD4+ or CD8+ T cells sorted from blood, obtained in a trial of the OX40 agonist ivuxolimab. In DNA form, the CDR3 reads TGTGCCAGCAGCGACAGTCAAGATGGAGACAGGGCTCCTCCTTACGAGCAGTACTTC. Its protein product is CASSDSQDGDRAPPYEQYF.